The present entry profiles one T cell receptor beta chain with its context. This sample was taken from a study of T-cell reconstitution after alpha-beta-depleted transplantation in children. Germline assignment: CDR1 SNHLY and CDR2 FYNNEI. V lost 4 bases to trimming and J lost 2 bases, with 14 bases between them. The length of the CDR3 is 16 residues. TCRbeta library preparation incorporated unique molecular identifiers. TCRdb independently ran MiXCR on the PCR reads; one entry per CDR3 protein. The table includes about 350,000 distinct CDR3 sequences, about 14% detected once. The sequencing here drew on PBMCs, taken from the stem cell graft. The clonotype originates from a human donor who donated a stem cell graft to a child with Fanconi anemia. The chain combines TRBV2 with TRBJ2-2; D possibly corresponds to TRBD1 (7 bases). This chain's CDR3 is CASSVRRDRNTGELFF. DNA for the CDR3: TGTGCCAGCAGTGTACGGCGGGACAGAAACACCGGGGAGCTGTTTTTT.